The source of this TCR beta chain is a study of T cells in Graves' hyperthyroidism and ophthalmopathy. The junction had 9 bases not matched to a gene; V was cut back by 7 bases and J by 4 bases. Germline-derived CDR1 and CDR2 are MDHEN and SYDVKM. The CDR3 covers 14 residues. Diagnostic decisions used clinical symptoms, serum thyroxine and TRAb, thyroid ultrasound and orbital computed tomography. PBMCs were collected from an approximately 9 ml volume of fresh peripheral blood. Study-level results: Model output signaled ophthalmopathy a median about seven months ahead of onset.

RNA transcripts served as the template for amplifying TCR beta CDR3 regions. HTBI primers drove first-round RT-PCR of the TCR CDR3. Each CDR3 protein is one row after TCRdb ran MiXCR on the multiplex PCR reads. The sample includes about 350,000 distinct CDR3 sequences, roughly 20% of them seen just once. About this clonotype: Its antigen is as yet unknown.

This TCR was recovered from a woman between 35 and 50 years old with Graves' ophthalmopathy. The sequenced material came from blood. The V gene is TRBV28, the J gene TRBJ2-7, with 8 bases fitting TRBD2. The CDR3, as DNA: TGTGCCAGCAAGGTAGCGGGACCCGTATACGAGCAGTACTTC. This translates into CASKVAGPVYEQYF.